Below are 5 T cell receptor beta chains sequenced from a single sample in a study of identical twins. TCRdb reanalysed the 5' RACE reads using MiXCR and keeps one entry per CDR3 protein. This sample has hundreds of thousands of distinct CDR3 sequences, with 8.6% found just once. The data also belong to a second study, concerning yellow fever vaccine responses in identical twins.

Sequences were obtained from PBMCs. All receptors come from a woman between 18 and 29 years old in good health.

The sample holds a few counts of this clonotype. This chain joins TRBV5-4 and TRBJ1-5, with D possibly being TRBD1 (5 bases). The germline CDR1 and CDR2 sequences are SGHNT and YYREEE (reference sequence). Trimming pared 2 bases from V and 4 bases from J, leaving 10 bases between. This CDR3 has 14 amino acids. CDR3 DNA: TGTGCCAGCAGCTTTCAGGGAACTAATCAGCCCCAGCATTTT. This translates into CASSFQGTNQPQHF.

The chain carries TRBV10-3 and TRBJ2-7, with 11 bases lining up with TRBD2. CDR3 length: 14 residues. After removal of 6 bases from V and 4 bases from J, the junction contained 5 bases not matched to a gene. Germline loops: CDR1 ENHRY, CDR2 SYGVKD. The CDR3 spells CAIRLAGGLYEQYF. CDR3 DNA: TGTGCCATCAGATTAGCGGGAGGGCTTTACGAGCAGTACTTC.

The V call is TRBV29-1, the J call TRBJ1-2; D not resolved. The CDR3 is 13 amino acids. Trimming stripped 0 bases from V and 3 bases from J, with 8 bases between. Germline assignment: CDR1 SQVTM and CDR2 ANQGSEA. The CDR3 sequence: CSVEDRLDYGYTF. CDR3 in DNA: TGCAGCGTTGAAGACAGGCTCGACTATGGCTACACCTTC.

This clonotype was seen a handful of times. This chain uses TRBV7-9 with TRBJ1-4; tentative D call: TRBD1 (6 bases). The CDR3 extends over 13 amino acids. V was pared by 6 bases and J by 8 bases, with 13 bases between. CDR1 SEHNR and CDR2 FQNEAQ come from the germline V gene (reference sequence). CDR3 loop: CASRRNREEKLFF. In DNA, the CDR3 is TGTGCCAGCAGGCGTAACAGGGAAGAAAAACTGTTTTTT.

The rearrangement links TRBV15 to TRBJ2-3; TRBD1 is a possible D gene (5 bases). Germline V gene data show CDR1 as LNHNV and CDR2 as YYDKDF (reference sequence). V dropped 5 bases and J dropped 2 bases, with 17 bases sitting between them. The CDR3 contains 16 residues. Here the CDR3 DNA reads TGTGCCACCAGCGCGTTACAGGTTTCCCTCACAGATACGCAGTATTTT. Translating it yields CATSALQVSLTDTQYF.